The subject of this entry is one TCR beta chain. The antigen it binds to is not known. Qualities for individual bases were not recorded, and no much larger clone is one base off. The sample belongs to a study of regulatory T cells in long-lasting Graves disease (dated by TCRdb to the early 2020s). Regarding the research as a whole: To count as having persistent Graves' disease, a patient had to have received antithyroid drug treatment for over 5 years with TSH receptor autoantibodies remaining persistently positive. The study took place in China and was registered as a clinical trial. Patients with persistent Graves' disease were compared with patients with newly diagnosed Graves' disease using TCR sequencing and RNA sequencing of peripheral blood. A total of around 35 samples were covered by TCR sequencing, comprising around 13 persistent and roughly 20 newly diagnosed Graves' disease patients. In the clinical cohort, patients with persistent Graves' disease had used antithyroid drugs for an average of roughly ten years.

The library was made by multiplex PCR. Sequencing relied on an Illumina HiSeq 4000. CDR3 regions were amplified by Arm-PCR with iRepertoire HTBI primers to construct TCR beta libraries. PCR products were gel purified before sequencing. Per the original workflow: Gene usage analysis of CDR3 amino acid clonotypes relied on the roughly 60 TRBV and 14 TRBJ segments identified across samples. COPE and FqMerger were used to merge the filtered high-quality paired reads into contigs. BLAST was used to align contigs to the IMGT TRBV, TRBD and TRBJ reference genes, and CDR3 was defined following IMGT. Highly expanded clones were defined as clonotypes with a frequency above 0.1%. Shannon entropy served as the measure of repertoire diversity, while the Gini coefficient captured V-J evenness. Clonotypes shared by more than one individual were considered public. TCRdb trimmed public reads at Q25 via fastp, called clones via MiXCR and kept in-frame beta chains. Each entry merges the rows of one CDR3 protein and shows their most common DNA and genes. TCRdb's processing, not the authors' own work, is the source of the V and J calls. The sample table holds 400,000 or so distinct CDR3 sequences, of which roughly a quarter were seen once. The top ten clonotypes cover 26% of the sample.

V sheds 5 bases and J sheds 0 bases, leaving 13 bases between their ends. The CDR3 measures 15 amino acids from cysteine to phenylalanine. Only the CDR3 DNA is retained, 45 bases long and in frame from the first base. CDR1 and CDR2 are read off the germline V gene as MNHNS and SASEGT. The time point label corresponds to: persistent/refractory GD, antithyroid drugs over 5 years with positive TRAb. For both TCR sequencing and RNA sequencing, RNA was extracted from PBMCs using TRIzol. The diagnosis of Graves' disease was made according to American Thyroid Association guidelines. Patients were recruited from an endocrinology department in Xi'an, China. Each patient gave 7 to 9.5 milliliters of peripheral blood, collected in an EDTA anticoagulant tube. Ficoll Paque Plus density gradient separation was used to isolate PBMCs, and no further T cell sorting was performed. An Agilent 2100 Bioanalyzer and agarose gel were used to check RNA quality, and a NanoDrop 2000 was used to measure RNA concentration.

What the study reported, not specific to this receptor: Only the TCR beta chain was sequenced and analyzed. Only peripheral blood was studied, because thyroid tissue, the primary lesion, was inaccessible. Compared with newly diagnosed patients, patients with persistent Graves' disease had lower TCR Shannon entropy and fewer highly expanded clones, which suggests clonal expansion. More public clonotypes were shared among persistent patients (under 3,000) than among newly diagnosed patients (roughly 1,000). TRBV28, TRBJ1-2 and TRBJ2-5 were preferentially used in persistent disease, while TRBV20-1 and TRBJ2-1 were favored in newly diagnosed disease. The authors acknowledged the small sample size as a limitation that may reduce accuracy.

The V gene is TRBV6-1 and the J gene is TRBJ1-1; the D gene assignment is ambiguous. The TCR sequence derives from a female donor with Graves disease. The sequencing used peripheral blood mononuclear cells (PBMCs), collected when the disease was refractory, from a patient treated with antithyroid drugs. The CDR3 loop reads CASSPSSTLNTEAFF. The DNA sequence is TGTGCCAGCAGTCCATCCTCGACCTTGAACACTGAAGCTTTCTTT.